This T cell receptor (beta chain) came from a study of CD8+ T cells in alopecia areata. Study summary: Tofacitinib treatment spanned 6 to 18 months, with 6 months off drug afterward. The percentage of affected scalp area served as the score of severity for treated patients. Findings of the study overall: Links between baseline CD8+ expansion and response need larger treated cohorts.

In its sample, this clone was seen a few times. The antigen is undetermined. Germline V gene data show CDR1 as LNHDA and CDR2 as SQIVND (reference sequence). Trimming left V 6 bases short and J 5 bases short, with 9 bases between. The CDR3 has 12 residues. The treatment denotes: oral pan-JAK inhibitor, 5-10 mg twice daily. Researchers took lesional scalp punch biopsies and peripheral blood from people who were alopecia areata patients. cDNA prepared by RNA extraction and subsequent reverse transcription served as the template for sequencing. This table comes from immunoSEQ multiplex PCR, and its TCRdb copy is limited to in-frame clones, with some not included. The repertoire consists of 70,000 or so clones, with 29% occurring once and the leading ten covering around 14%.

Sequencing used CD8+ T cells sorted from blood, obtained at week 4, from a patient treated with tofacitinib. This clonotype was sampled from a human donor with alopecia areata. This chain joins TRBV19 and TRBJ2-3, with unresolved D. The CDR3 sequence is CASSLGGDTQYF. The CDR3 DNA reads as TGTGCCAGTAGCCTTGGCGGAGATACGCAGTATTTT. The full variable domain, its missing parts supplied by reference TRBV19 and TRBJ2-3, is DGGITQSPKYLFRKEGQNVTLSCEQNLNHDAMYWYRQDPGQGLRLIYYSQIVNDFQKGDIAEGYSVSREKKESFPLTVTSAQKNPTAFYLCASSLGGDTQYFGPGTRLTVL.